This TCR beta chain is drawn from a study of cytomegalovirus exposure and HLA in healthy donors. Vbeta (60) and Jbeta (13) primers were used in the PCR. The protocol was immunoSEQ multiplex PCR, while the TCRdb copy is restricted to in-frame clones and leaves out a portion. Of about 160,000 clones in the sample, about four fifths were seen once. Comment on this clone: A read error may produce the germline difference seen at one junction end.

Germline values: CDR1 SGDLS, CDR2 YYNGEE. The CDR3 covers 15 residues. This TCR was recovered from a young man in good health and CMV-seronegative. Specimen: PBMCs. The rearrangement joins TRBV9 to TRBJ2-1; perhaps TRBD2 as D (7 bases). The CDR3 nucleotides are TGTGCCAGCAGCCCAAACCGGGGGAGGGGGAATGGGCAGTTCTTC. It encodes CASSPNRGRGNGQFF.